A selection of T cell receptor beta chains follows, all from one sample in a study of blood T cell repertoires in COVID-19. Repertoires were generated with immunoSEQ multiplex PCR, while TCRdb's copy carries only in-frame clones and drops some. This table has some 260,000 clones, roughly 82% appearing once. Sequenced sample: peripheral blood. The source of these receptors is a woman aged 80 or over with active or convalescent COVID-19. The CDR3 runs from the conserved cysteine through the conserved F or W. A D gene is named only where the DNA matches it firmly.

>TRBV5-6|.
CASSLVAAGYTF
>TRBV6-5|TRBD2
CASNREGGVYEQYF
>TRBV7-8|TRBD1
CASSKGTGINEKLFF
>TRBV6-5|TRBD1
CASSEGQPMNTEAFF
>TRBV27|.
CASGLWGTGELFF
>TRBV9|TRBD2
CASSEDSGTQETQYF
>TRBV28|TRBD2
CASSFWGSGRATDTQYF
>TRBV15|.
CAMSNQPQHF
>TRBV10-3|.
CAISEANPGELFF
>TRBV7-7|.
CASSLGTSQNEQFF
>TRBV3-1/TRBV3-2|.
CASQTGTSTEAFF
>TRBV3-1/TRBV3-2|.
CASSPLGGKMDEQYF
>TRBV7-9|TRBD2
CASIGTTNTGELFF
>TRBV6-5|.
CASGVRGANEKLFF
>TRBV10-3|TRBD1
CAISESRGQGNTEAFF
>TRBV4-1|.
CASSQESALYGYTF
>TRBV5-1|.
CASSEGTGGSSPLHF
>TRBV5-8|TRBD1
CASSLGGTATREQYF
>TRBV18|.
CASSPNTAVTPEAFF
>TRBV5-4|.
CASSPGGGEGNTIYF
>TRBV7-2|.
CASSLGSASLGGPYEQYF
>TRBV5-1|TRBD2
CASSLVSGGVQETQYF
>TRBV19|TRBD2
CASSRTSGGAGDTQYF
>TRBV4-2|TRBD2
CASSQGNLGGSTDTQYF
>TRBV3-1/TRBV3-2|.
CASSPGNEKLFF
>TRBV3-1/TRBV3-2|.
CASSQVGPNSPLHF
>TRBV28|TRBD2
CASSFGGRATGELFF
>TRBV7-9|TRBD2
CASSSRLAGNNEQFF
>TRBV5-1|.
CASSLPDEQYF
>TRBV5-1|.
CASSLGQSNYGYTF
>TRBV7-9|.
CASSPKTRIQETQYF
>TRBV28|TRBD1
CASRLNRGRGTEAFF
>TRBV10-3|.
CAISDRVGLNTGELFF
>TRBV29-1|.
CSVVEGIHQPQHF
>TRBV20-1|TRBD1
CSASGRRTGDSSYNSPLHF
>TRBV30|.
CAWTPKGYGGTF
>TRBV30|.
CAWSVEYEQYF
>TRBV6-6|TRBD1
CASSKGTANTEAFF
>TRBV5-1|.
CASSLAGGGNEQFF
>TRBV24-1|TRBD1
CATRDRVTDTQYF
>TRBV28|.
CASSLLQEKWGYTF
>TRBV29-1|TRBD1
CSVAALPTGQGYGYTF
>TRBV5-5|.
CASSLGQVGEKLFF
>TRBV7-7|TRBD1
CASSLERQGQLFF
>TRBV15|TRBD2
CATSRTSGGQYEQYF
>TRBV2|TRBD2
CASLTSGGETQYF
>TRBV19|.
CASKNDRPEANTEAFF
>TRBV28|.
CASSPRTFGYTDTQYF
>TRBV2|TRBD2
CASSGGAGGPPYEQYF
>TRBV19|TRBD1
CASSIRVTGYQETQYF
>TRBV7-6|.
CASSPYSSGNTIYF
>TRBV29-1|TRBD1
CSVEIPGGIRGANVLTF
>TRBV7-2|TRBD2
CASSRNSGSGYEQFF
>TRBV5-6|.
CASSPTPSHNTGELFF